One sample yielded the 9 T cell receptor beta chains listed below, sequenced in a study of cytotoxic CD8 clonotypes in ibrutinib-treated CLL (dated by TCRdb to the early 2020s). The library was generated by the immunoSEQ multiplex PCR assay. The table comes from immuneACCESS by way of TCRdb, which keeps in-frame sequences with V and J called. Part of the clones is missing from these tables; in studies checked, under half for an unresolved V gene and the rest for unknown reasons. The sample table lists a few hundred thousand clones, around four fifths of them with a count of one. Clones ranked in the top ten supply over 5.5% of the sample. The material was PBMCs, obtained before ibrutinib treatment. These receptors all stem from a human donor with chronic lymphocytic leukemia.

CDR3 nucleotides: TGTGCCAGCAGAACTACACTGTATAGCAATCAGCCCCAGCATTTT. This codes for CASRTTLYSNQPQHF. This sequence joins TRBV27 and TRBJ1-5; no clear D gene. CDR3 length equals 15 residues. Germline-derived CDR1 and CDR2 are MNHEY and SMNVEV (reference sequence). Trimming removed 6 bases at V and 0 bases at J, with 12 bases between.

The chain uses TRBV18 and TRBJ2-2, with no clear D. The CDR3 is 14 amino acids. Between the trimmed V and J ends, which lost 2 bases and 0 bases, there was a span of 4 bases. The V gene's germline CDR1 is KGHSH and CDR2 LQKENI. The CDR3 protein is CASSPRSNTGELFF. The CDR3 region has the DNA TGTGCCAGCTCACCAAGGTCGAACACCGGGGAGCTGTTTTTT.

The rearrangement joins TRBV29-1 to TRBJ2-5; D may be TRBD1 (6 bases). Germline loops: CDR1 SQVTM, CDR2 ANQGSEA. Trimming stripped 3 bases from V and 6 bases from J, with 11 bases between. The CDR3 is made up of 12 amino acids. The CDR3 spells CSVDRGFKTQYF. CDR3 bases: TGCAGCGTTGACAGGGGTTTCAAGACCCAGTACTTC.

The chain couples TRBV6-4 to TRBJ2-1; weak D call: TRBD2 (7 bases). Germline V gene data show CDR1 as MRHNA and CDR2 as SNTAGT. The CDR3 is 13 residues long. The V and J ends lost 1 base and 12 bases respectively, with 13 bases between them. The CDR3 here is CASSDWGGRGQFF. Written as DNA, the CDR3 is TGTGCCAGCAGTGACTGGGGGGGGCGTGGGCAGTTCTTC.

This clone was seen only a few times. The CDR3 region is CASSLGRPEQYF. The CDR3, as DNA: TGTGCCAGCAGCTTAGGAAGACCCGAGCAGTACTTC. The chain recombines TRBV7-9 with TRBJ2-7, with D unclear. The CDR3 loop spans 12 amino acids. The ends were cut back, 1 base at V and 6 bases at J, with 7 bases in the middle. CDR1 SEHNR and CDR2 FQNEAQ come from the germline V gene (reference sequence).

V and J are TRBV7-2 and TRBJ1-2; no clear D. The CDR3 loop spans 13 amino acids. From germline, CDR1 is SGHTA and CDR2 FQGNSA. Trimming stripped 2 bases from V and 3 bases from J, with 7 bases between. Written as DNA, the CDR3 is TGTGCCAGCAGCTTACGAGATTACTATGGCTACACCTTC. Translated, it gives CASSLRDYYGYTF.

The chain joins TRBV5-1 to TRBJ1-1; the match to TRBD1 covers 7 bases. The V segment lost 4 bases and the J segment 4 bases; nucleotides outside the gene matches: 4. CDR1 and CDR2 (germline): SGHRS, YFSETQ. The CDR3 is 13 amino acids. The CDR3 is CASSGDRATEAFF. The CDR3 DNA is TGCGCCAGCAGCGGCGACAGGGCCACTGAAGCTTTCTTT. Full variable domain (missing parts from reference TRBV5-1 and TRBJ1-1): KAGVTQTPRYLIKTRGQQVTLSCSPISGHRSVSWYQQTPGQGLQFLFEYFSETQRNKGNFPGRFSGRQFSNSRSEMNVSTLELGDSALYLCASSGDRATEAFFGQGTRLTVV.

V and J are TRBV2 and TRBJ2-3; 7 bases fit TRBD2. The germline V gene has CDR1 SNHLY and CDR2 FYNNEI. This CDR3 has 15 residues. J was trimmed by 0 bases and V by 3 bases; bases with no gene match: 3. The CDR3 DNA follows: TGTGCCAGCAGTGAGCGGGAGAGTAGCACAGATACGCAGTATTTT. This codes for CASSERESSTDTQYF.

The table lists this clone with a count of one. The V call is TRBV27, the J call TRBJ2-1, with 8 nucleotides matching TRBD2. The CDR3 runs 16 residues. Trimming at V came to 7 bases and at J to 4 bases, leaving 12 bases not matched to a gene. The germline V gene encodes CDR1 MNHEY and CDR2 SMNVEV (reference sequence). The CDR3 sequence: CASTSGGNGPYNEQFF. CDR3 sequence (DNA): TGTGCCAGCACCTCGGGAGGGAATGGCCCGTACAATGAGCAGTTCTTC.